A selection of T cell receptor beta chains follows, all from one sample in a study of cytomegalovirus exposure and HLA in healthy donors. Assay used: immunoSEQ multiplex PCR; TCRdb lists only in-frame clones, some missing. The sample has 100,000 or so clones, about 70% seen once. Sequenced sample: PBMCs. The receptor set was obtained from a human donor in good health. The CDR3 runs from the conserved cysteine through the conserved F or W. A D gene is named only where the DNA matches it firmly. Not every row has a clone size; where given, it reads once, few, many or a size class.

size: NA
D: NA
J: TRBJ2-7
V: TRBV5-1
CDR3: CASSLVAGSSSYEQYF
DNA: TGCGCCAGCAGCTTGGTTGCCGGGAGTAGTTCCTACGAGCAGTACTTC

size: NA
D: NA
J: TRBJ1-2
V: TRBV29-1
CDR3: CSALTQEKKDGYTF
DNA: TGCAGCGCCCTGACACAGGAAAAGAAGGATGGCTACACCTTC

size: NA
D: TRBD2
J: TRBJ2-3
V: TRBV7-7
CDR3: CASSPSLAGGADTQYF
DNA: TGTGCCAGCAGCCCCTCTCTAGCGGGAGGGGCAGATACGCAGTATTTT

size: once
D: NA
J: TRBJ2-3
V: TRBV7-2
CDR3: CASSLNREGDTQYF
DNA: TGTGCCAGCAGCCTAAACAGGGAAGGGGATACGCAGTATTTT

size: NA
D: TRBD2
J: TRBJ2-1
V: TRBV27
CDR3: CASSSPTQRERGEQFF
DNA: TGTGCCAGCAGTTCGCCGACTCAGCGGGAGAGGGGTGAGCAGTTCTTC

size: NA
D: TRBD2
J: TRBJ2-6
V: TRBV9
CDR3: CASSVSGLSSGANVLTF
DNA: TGTGCCAGCAGCGTTAGCGGGTTATCCTCTGGGGCCAACGTCCTGACTTTC

size: NA
D: NA
J: TRBJ2-7
V: TRBV5-4
CDR3: CASSLGTLSSYEQYF
DNA: TGTGCCAGCAGCCTCGGGACACTCTCTTCCTACGAGCAGTACTTC

size: NA
D: TRBD2
J: TRBJ2-1
V: TRBV19
CDR3: CASRLLAGGHNEQFF
DNA: TGTGCCAGTAGACTCTTAGCGGGAGGGCACAATGAGCAGTTCTTC

size: NA
D: TRBD2
J: TRBJ2-7
V: TRBV11-2
CDR3: CASSLQGLLSYEQYF
DNA: TGTGCCAGCAGCTTGCAGGGACTACTCTCCTACGAGCAGTACTTC

size: NA
D: NA
J: TRBJ1-1
V: TRBV28
CDR3: CASSSGGQNTEAFF
DNA: TGTGCCAGCAGCTCGGGGGGGCAGAACACTGAAGCTTTCTTT

size: NA
D: TRBD2
J: TRBJ2-7
V: TRBV14
CDR3: CASSQVGTSGAYEQYF
DNA: TGTGCCAGCAGCCAAGTCGGGACTAGCGGCGCCTACGAGCAGTACTTC

size: NA
D: TRBD2
J: TRBJ2-7
V: TRBV6-1
CDR3: CTTGASGAYEQYF
DNA: TGCACCACAGGGGCTAGCGGGGCCTACGAGCAGTACTTC

size: NA
D: NA
J: TRBJ1-5
V: TRBV9
CDR3: CASSRRQDNQPQHF
DNA: TGTGCCAGCAGCCGGAGACAGGATAATCAGCCCCAGCATTTT

size: NA
D: NA
J: TRBJ1-1
V: TRBV6-6
CDR3: CASSYGSEAFF
DNA: TGTGCCAGCAGTTACGGCTCTGAAGCTTTCTTT

size: NA
D: NA
J: TRBJ1-1
V: TRBV2
CDR3: CASSDGQLAFF
DNA: TGTGCCAGCAGCGACGGACAGTTGGCTTTCTTT

size: NA
D: NA
J: TRBJ2-2
V: TRBV5-4
CDR3: CASSSDFKSYTGELFF
DNA: TGTGCCAGCAGCTCAGACTTCAAGTCCTACACCGGGGAGCTGTTTTTT

size: NA
D: TRBD1
J: TRBJ1-2
V: TRBV25-1
CDR3: CASSELGPNRGHYGYTF
DNA: TGTGCCAGCAGTGAGCTTGGGCCAAACAGGGGTCACTATGGCTACACCTTC